Included here is one T cell receptor beta chain sequence, with context. Its target antigen remains unknown. No much larger clone is present one base from it, and per-base qualities are unavailable. CDR1 and CDR2, looked up from the germline V gene (reference sequence), are SGHNT and YYREEE. The CDR3, from cysteine to phenylalanine, totals 14 residues. Only CDR3 DNA is held: 42 bases, read in frame from base 1. The junction shows trimming of 3 bases on V and 3 bases on J, and the gene matches do not reach 4 bases of it. For the CD8 naive samples, CD45RO-negative cells were positively selected for CCR7, yielding a CD45RA+CCR7+ population from which TemRA cells were excluded. Healthy HIV-negative adults with no recently reported acute infections or vaccinations were included as donors. Every donor was a Caucasian adult living in Nashville, Tennessee, USA. Blood was obtained by leukapheresis, after which PBMCs were separated by Ficoll-Histopaque density gradient centrifugation and cryopreserved in liquid nitrogen vapor phase. Analytical flow cytometry was used to check the purity and quantity of every magnetically sorted T cell population. Genomic DNA was isolated from every sorted fraction and measured by UV absorbance on a Nanodrop 2000c.

This sample is drawn from a study of shared clonotypes between healthy human individuals (dated by TCRdb to the early 2020s). Describing the broader study: Two women and a few men aged 18 to 49 years were included in the cohort. For each donor, CD4 naive and CD4 memory were each run on three plates, CD8 naive on two plates, and CD8 memory on one plate. The study deeply sequenced blood TCR repertoires of five healthy adults to estimate repertoire size and the extent of clonotype sharing between individuals. To increase sequencing depth and limit assay-specific biases, different laboratories used diverse techniques to prepare libraries and sequence TCR repertoires. Between about 0.94 and 8.9 billion PBMCs per donor were obtained by leukapheresis.

The research as a whole found: Pairwise subsampling led to the expectation that sequencing depth would affect the degree of clonotype sharing among donors. When a handful of donors were compared, the shared fraction of clonotypes was about 5.4% for naive CD4, 3.5% to 4% for naive CD8, 2% to 2.5% for memory CD4, and 0.35% to 0.4% for memory CD8. Even with the large sequencing depth, rarefaction of the sorted-subset datasets indicated that sequencing was incomplete. Naive subsets generally had larger estimated clonotype richness than memory subsets did. Sampling was restricted to blood, and TCR repertoires in tissue are likely to differ from TCR repertoires in blood. Higher generation probabilities were observed for clonotypes shared by all four sorted-subset donors than for non-shared clonotypes. Because the study included only a small number of donors, the genetic and exposure-history diversity represented was limited.

TCR CDR3 regions were amplified from genomic DNA by multiplex PCR using the deep immunoSEQ assay. Extracted genomic DNA from each cell subset was distributed evenly across all wells of several immunoSEQ 96-well plates, and each plate was treated as a replicate. Each replicate PCR for sorted subsets received about 0.2 ug genomic DNA, equal to roughly 33,000 T cell genomes. Purified libraries were quantified with a Qubit 3.0 fluorometer, sized on a Bioanalyzer 2100, and re-quantified with the KAPA Library Quantification kit. A separate single-read 150-cycle Illumina NextSeq 550 flow cell was used to sequence each immunoSEQ 96-well plate. The authors' pipeline ran thus. The immunoSEQ output contained only junctional sequences without quality scores, so filtering could not match that applied to full-length reads. Sequences were annotated with PyIR, a Python wrapper for IgBLAST v1.9, using IMGT germline references to assign V/J genes and CDR3. Reads were filtered out if the reads had weak V/J assignments (E-value above 1e-6), no CDR3, stop codons, out-of-frame junctions, or ambiguous translated residues. V3J clonotypes were defined as sequences sharing an identical inferred V gene, J gene, and CDR3 amino acid sequence. The percentage overlap between two repertoires was calculated by dividing the number of shared unique clonotypes by the size of the smaller repertoire. RTK rarefaction, the Chao1 estimator, and Recon v2.1 estimates of unobserved clonotypes were used to assess repertoire richness. Generation probabilities for all TCRbeta clonotypes obtained by the gDNA method from several donors were computed using OLGA. As stored in TCRdb, this immuneACCESS dataset retains in-frame rearrangements with V and J assigned. A fraction of the clones does not appear; measured against another copy, unresolved V genes explain less than half of the discrepancy, and the remainder lacks a known reason. V, J and clone size are those of that table, while D and trimming were read from the DNA. The sample table lists approximately 840,000 clones, 96% of them with a count of one. The ten largest account for about 0.22% of the sample.

Sequencing was performed on naive CD8+ T cells sorted from blood. Reading the label with the study, this specimen's cell subset or site is: CD45RA+CCR7+. The chain uses TRBV5-4 and TRBJ2-7; 9 bases in between match TRBD2. This clonotype was obtained from a man aged 30 to 39 in good health. The DNA reads TGTGCCAGCAGCTCAGGACTAGCGTACTACGAGCAGTACTTC. This codes for CASSSGLAYYEQYF.